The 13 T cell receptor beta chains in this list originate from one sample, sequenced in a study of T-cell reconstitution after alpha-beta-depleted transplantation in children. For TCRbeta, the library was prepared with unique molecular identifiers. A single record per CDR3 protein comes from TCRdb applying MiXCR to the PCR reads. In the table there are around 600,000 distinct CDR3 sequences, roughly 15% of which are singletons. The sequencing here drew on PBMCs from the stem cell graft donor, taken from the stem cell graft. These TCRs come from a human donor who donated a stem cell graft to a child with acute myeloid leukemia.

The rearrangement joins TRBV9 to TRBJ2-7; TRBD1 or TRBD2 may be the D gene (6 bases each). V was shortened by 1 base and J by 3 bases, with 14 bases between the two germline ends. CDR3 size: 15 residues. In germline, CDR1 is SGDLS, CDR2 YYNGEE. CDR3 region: CASSVFPGEVYEQYF. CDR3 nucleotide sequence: TGTGCCAGCAGCGTATTCCCAGGGGAGGTCTACGAGCAGTACTTC.

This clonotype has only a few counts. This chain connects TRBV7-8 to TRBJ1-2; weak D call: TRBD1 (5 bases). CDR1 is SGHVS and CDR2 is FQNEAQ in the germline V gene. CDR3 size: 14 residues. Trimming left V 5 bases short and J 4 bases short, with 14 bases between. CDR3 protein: CASSERPQGYGYTF. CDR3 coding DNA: TGTGCCAGCAGCGAAAGACCTCAGGGCTATGGCTACACCTTC.

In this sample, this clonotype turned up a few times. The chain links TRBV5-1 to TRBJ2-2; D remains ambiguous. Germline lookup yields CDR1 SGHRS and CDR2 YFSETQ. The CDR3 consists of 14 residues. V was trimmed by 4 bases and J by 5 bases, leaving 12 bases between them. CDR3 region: CASSLPLGTGELFF. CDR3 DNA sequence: TGCGCCAGCAGCCTCCCCCTCGGGACCGGGGAGCTGTTTTTT.

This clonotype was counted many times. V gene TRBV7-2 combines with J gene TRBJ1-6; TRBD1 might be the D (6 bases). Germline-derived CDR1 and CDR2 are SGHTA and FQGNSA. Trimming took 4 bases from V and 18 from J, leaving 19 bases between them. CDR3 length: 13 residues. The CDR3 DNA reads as TGTGCCAGCAGCTATCTTCCCGGACAGAGGGCCCACTTT. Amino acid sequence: CASSYLPGQRAHF.

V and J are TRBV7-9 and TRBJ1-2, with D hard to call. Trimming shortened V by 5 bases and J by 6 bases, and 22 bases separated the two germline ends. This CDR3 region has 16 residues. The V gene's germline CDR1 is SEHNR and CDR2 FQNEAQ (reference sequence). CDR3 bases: TGTGCCAGCAGCACCCCGGCCTTTCTGACATGGGATGGCTACACCTTC. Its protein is CASSTPAFLTWDGYTF. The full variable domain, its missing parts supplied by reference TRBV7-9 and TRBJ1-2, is DTGVSQNPRHKITKRGQNVTFRCDPISEHNRLYWYRQTLGQGPEFLTYFQNEAQLEKSRLLSDRFSAERPKGSFSTLEIQRTEQGDSAMYLCASSTPAFLTWDGYTFGSGTRLTVV.

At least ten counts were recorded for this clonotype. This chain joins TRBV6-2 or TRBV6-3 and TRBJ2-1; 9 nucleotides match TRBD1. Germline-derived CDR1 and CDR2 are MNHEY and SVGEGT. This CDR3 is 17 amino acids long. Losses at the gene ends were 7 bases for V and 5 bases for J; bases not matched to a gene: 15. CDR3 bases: TGTGCCAGCAAGTCATCCCGGGGACAGGGTCCGCACAATGAGCAGTTCTTC. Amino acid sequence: CASKSSRGQGPHNEQFF.

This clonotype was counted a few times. CDR3: CATQSPGLLGSEQYF. DNA for the CDR3: TGTGCCACCCAATCCCCAGGCTTACTTGGATCCGAGCAGTACTTC. J is TRBJ2-7 and V is TRBV11-1; no clear D gene. Germline lookup yields CDR1 SGHAT and CDR2 FQDESV (reference sequence). V lost 10 bases, J lost 6 bases, and 25 bases lay in between. The CDR3 covers 15 residues.

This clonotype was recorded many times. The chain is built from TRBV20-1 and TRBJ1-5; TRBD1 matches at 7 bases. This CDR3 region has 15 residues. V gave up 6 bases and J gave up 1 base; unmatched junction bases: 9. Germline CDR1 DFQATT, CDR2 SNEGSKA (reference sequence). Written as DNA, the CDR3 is TGCAGTGCCCTCCAGGGGGGCCAGAGCAATCAGCCCCAGCATTTT. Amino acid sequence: CSALQGGQSNQPQHF.

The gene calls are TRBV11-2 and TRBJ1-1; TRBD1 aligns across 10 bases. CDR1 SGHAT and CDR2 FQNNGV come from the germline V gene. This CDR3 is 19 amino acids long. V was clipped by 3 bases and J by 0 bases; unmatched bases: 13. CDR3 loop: CASSFPGQGETFMNTEAFF. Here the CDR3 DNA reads TGTGCCAGCAGCTTTCCAGGACAGGGGGAAACCTTCATGAACACTGAAGCTTTCTTT.

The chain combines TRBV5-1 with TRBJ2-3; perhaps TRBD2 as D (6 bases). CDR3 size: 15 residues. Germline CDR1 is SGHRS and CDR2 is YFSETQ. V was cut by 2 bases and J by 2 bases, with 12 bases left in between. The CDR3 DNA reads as TGCGCCAGCAGCTTCGGACTAAGGGCCACAGATACGCAGTATTTT. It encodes CASSFGLRATDTQYF. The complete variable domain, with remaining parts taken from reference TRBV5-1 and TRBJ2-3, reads KAGVTQTPRYLIKTRGQQVTLSCSPISGHRSVSWYQQTPGQGLQFLFEYFSETQRNKGNFPGRFSGRQFSNSRSEMNVSTLELGDSALYLCASSFGLRATDTQYFGPGTRLTVL.

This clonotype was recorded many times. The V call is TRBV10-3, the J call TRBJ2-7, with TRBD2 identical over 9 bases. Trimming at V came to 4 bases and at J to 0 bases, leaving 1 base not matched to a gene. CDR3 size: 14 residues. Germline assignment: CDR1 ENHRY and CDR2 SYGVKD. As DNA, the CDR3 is TGTGCCATCAGTGGGACTAGCGCCTCCTACGAGCAGTACTTC. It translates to CAISGTSASYEQYF.

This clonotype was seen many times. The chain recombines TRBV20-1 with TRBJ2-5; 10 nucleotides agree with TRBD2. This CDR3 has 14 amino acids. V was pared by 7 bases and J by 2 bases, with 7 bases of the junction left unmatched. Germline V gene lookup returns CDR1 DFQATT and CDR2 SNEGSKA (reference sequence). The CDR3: CSVLSAGGQETQYF. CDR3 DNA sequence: TGCAGTGTCCTCTCAGCGGGGGGGCAAGAGACCCAGTACTTC.

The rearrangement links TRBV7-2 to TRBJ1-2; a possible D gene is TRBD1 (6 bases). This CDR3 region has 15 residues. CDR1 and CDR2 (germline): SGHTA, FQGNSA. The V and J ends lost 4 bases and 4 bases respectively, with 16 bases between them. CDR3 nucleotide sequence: TGTGCCAGCAGCTATACGAACAGGGAGCTCTATGGCTACACCTTC. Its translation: CASSYTNRELYGYTF. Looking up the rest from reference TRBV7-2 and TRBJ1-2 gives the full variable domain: GAGVSQSPSNKVTEKGKDVELRCDPISGHTALYWYRQSLGQGLEFLIYFQGNSAPDKSGLPSDRFSAERTGGSVSTLTIQRTQQEDSAVYLCASSYTNRELYGYTFGSGTRLTVV.